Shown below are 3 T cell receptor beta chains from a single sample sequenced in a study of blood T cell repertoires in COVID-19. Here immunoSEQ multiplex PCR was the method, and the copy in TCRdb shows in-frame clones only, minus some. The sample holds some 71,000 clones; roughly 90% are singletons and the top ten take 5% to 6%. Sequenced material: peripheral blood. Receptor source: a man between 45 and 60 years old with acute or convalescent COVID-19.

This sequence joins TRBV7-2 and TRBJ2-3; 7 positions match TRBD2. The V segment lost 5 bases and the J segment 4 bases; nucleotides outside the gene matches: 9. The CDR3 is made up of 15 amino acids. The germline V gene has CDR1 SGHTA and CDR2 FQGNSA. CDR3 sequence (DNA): TGTGCCAGCAGCCCAAATGGGGAGGGTGCAGATACGCAGTATTTT. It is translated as CASSPNGEGADTQYF. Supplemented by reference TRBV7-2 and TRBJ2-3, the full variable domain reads GAGVSQSPSNKVTEKGKDVELRCDPISGHTALYWYRQSLGQGLEFLIYFQGNSAPDKSGLPSDRFSAERTGGSVSTLTIQRTQQEDSAVYLCASSPNGEGADTQYFGPGTRLTVL.

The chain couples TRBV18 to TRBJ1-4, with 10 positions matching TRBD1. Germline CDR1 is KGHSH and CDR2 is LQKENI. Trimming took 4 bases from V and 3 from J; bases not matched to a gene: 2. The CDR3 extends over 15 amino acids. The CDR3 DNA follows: TGTGCCAGCTCACGACAGGGGGCCGCTAATGAAAAACTGTTTTTT. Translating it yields CASSRQGAANEKLFF.

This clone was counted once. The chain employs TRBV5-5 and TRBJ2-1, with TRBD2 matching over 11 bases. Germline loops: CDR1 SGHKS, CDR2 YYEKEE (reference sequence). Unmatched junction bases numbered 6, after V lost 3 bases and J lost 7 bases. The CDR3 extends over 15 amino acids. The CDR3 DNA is TGTGCCAGCAGCTCTACTAGCGGGAGCAGGAATGAGCAGTTCTTC. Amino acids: CASSSTSGSRNEQFF.